This T cell receptor (beta chain) was recorded in a study of spatial heterogeneity in lung cancer. Study in general: Follow-up PBMC samples were sequenced when available, at a median of around two years after resection.

The time point here: blood at routine non-recurrence follow-up after resection. The authors sequenced whole RNA from tumor, nontumor lung or frozen PBMC without sorting. TCRdb analysed the 5' RACE reads with MiXCR anew, one entry per CDR3 protein. The repertoire holds 35,000 to 55,000 distinct CDR3 sequences, 20% to 25% seen once, with roughly 6.5% in the top ten. Germline V gene lookup returns CDR1 SGHNT and CDR2 YYREEE (reference sequence). Trimming pared 4 bases from V and 0 bases from J, leaving 13 bases between. This CDR3 is built from 16 residues. The sequence came from a female donor with early-stage non-small cell lung cancer. The chain employs TRBV5-4 and TRBJ2-2, with a tentative D call TRBD2 (6 bases). The sequenced sample was PBMCs, obtained at follow-up. CDR3 amino acids: CASSPRSGTNTGELFF. The CDR3 DNA reads as TGTGCCAGCAGCCCCCGTAGCGGAACGAACACCGGGGAGCTGTTTTTT.